This TCR beta chain was recorded in a study of OX40 agonist ivuxolimab in advanced cancers. Profiling relied on immunoSEQ multiplex PCR, and the TCRdb table lists in-frame clones only, not all of them. The data hold over 80,000 clones, with roughly 83% observed a single time. The length of the CDR3 is 17 residues. Germline V gene data show CDR1 as SNHLY and CDR2 as FYNNEI. Trimming removed 7 bases from V and 2 bases from J, with 21 bases in between. V is TRBV2 and J is TRBJ2-1, with a possible D match to TRBD1 (5 bases). This receptor was taken from an adult with an advanced solid tumor such as melanoma, head and neck, liver or kidney cancer. The specimen was CD4+ or CD8+ T cells sorted from blood, collected in a trial of the OX40 agonist ivuxolimab. CDR3 sequence (DNA): TGTGCCAGCACTAAACGACCGGACACCCTAACCTACAATGAGCAGTTCTTC. It yields the protein CASTKRPDTLTYNEQFF.